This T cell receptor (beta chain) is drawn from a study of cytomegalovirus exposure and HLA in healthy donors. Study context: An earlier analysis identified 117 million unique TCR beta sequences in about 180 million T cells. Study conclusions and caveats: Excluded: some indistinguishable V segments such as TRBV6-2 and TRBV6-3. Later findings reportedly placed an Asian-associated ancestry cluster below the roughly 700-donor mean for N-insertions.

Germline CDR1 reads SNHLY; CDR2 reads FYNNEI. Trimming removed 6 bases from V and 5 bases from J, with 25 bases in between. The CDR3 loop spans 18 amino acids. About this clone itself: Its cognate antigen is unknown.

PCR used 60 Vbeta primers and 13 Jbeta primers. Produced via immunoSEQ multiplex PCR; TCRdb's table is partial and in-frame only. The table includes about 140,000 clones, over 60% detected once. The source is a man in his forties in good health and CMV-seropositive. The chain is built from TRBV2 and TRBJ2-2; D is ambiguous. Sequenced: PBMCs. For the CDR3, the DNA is TGTGCCAGCAGCCTGGATCCACCGCGACACCCCAAGACCGGGGAGCTGTTTTTT. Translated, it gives CASSLDPPRHPKTGELFF.